The T cell receptor beta chain under discussion was sequenced for a study of PD-1 blockade in classical Hodgkin lymphoma. The study's findings and limits: Patients starting nivolumab under 1 year after ASCT were excluded. A significant rise in TCR diversity by C4D1 was seen for CD4+ but not CD8+ cells. Newly diagnosed patients were said to have less baseline TCR diversity than healthy donors did. Complete responders' diversity at baseline resembled that of newly diagnosed patients.

Regarding this clone: As yet, its antigen is unknown.

The patients all showed relapse after autologous stem cell transplantation, while their brentuximab vedotin exposure varied. CDR1 and CDR2 from the germline V gene are SQVTM and ANQGSEA. This CDR3 is built from 20 residues. V gave up 5 bases and J gave up 0 bases; unmatched junction bases: 19. Only in-frame clones appear in the TCRdb table, and some are missing; sequencing was by immunoSEQ multiplex PCR. Altogether approximately 20,000 clones are present, 80% being singletons, with the ten largest covering approximately 18%. The chain joins TRBV29-1 to TRBJ1-5, with 10 bases matching TRBD1. The receptor's source is a human donor with classical Hodgkin lymphoma. This specimen was peripheral blood mononuclear cells (PBMCs), taken before the second cycle of nivolumab. The CDR3 DNA follows: TGCAGCGTTCCCGGACCGGGACAGGGGACGAGATATTATAGCAATCAGCCCCAGCATTTT. This translates into CSVPGPGQGTRYYSNQPQHF.